The 27 T cell receptor beta chains in this list originate from one sample, sequenced in a study of glioma-infiltrating T cells. Amplification of TCR alpha and beta CDR3 regions from RNA used iRepertoire nested multiplex PCR. TCRdb independently ran MiXCR on the multiplex PCR reads; one entry per CDR3 protein. The table records a few thousand distinct CDR3 sequences, around 85% of them present only once. The sequenced sample was glioma tissue, nonneoplastic brain tissue, or PBMCs (not recorded which). The receptor source for this set is a human donor with low-grade glioma or glioblastoma, undergoing nonglioma brain surgery, or in good health (not recorded which).

Worth noting for this clonotype: Because the library targeted alpha chains, this beta chain is an off-target read whose size means little. The CDR3 loop reads CSARTISSGNTIYF. In DNA form, the CDR3 reads TGCAGTGCAAGGACAATTAGCTCTGGAAACACCATATATTTT. The chain is built from TRBV20-1 and TRBJ1-3; D possibly corresponds to TRBD1 (5 bases). Trimming removed 6 bases at V and 0 bases at J, with 12 bases between. The germline gives CDR1 DFQATT, CDR2 SNEGSKA (reference sequence). The CDR3 loop spans 14 amino acids.

Concerning this clonotype itself: One end of the junction varies from germline; a read error may be responsible. This beta chain lies outside the target of a library built for alpha chains; its clone size means little. The chain joins TRBV19 to TRBJ2-5; D not certain. Germline V CDR1 and CDR2: LNHDA, SQIVND (reference sequence). CDR3 length: 13 residues. The CDR3 bases are TGTGCCAGTAGTATCATTCATTCGGAGACCCATTACTTC. It encodes CASSIIHSETHYF.

Of note for this clonotype: This beta chain is an off-target read within a library intended for alpha chains, so its frequency means little. V gene TRBV20-1 combines with J gene TRBJ1-1; D is unresolved. Trimming left V 0 bases short and J 6 bases short, with 17 bases between. The germline V gene has CDR1 DFQATT and CDR2 SNEGSKA (reference sequence). This CDR3 spans 15 amino acids. The CDR3 region has the DNA TGCAGTGCTAGAGATATTTTTGGGGAATGGGCTGAAGCTTTCTTT. Translation gives CSARDIFGEWAEAFF.

As to this clonotype: The library was built for alpha chains, so this beta chain is an off-target read and its size means little. The genes are TRBV6-2 or TRBV6-3 and TRBJ1-1, with TRBD1 matching 10 bases. Trimming cost V 5 bases and J 1 base; bases outside gene matches: 4. Germline assignment: CDR1 MNHEY and CDR2 SVGEGT. The CDR3 has 15 amino acids. DNA for the CDR3: TGTGCCAGCAGTGTAGGGACAGGGGCGAACACTGAAGCTTTCTTT. This codes for CASSVGTGANTEAFF.

Regarding this clonotype: This beta chain turned up in a library designed for alpha chains; as an off-target read, its abundance says little. The J gene is TRBJ2-1, the V gene TRBV6-2 or TRBV6-3, with D possibly being TRBD2 (5 bases). Trimming removed 6 bases at V and 7 bases at J, with 19 bases between. The CDR3 contains 15 residues. Per germline, CDR1 MNHEY and CDR2 SVGEGT. As DNA, the CDR3 is TGTGCCAGCAGCCCAAAGACCCGTGGGAGTAATGAGCAGTTCTTC. As protein: CASSPKTRGSNEQFF.

Points on this clonotype: The library was prepared for alpha chains; this beta chain is a stray read, so its frequency means little. The chain employs TRBV7-2 and TRBJ2-1, with 9 bases fitting TRBD2. CDR3 length: 15 residues. Germline V gene data show CDR1 as SGHTA and CDR2 as FQGNSA. V gave up 3 bases and J gave up 8 bases; unmatched junction bases: 8. The CDR3 coding sequence is TGTGCCAGCAGCTTGTCGCGGGGGGGCCGGGATGAGCAGTTCTTC. This translates into CASSLSRGGRDEQFF.

About this clonotype itself: The library was designed around alpha chains, so this beta chain is a stray read whose abundance carries little weight. V and J are TRBV6-1 and TRBJ1-1, with D maybe TRBD1 (5 bases). Looked up from germline, CDR1 is MNHNS and CDR2 is SASEGT. Trimming removed 5 bases at V and 2 bases at J, with 12 bases between. The CDR3 sequence is 14 residues long. The CDR3 sequence: CASSWTDSNTEAFF. In DNA, the CDR3 is TGTGCCAGCAGTTGGACCGACAGTAACACTGAAGCTTTCTTT.

On this clonotype: Because the library targeted alpha chains, this beta chain is an off-target read whose size means little. This chain connects TRBV6-1 to TRBJ1-5; tentative D call: TRBD1 (6 bases). The V end was cut by 6 bases, the J end by 0 bases, with 12 bases between. The CDR3 sequence is 15 residues long. Germline CDR1 MNHNS, CDR2 SASEGT. The CDR3 DNA is TGTGCCAGCAGCGAAACAGGGACTAGCAATCAGCCCCAGCATTTT. Protein: CASSETGTSNQPQHF.

In the case of this clonotype: The size of this beta chain means little, since it is a stray read in a library made for alpha chains. The chain uses TRBV15 and TRBJ1-1; D not resolved. CDR3 size: 13 residues. Trimming removed 4 bases from V and 11 bases from J, with 17 bases in between. Germline V gives CDR1 LNHNV, CDR2 YYDKDF (reference sequence). Here the CDR3 reads CATSTRRFHGAFF. The CDR3 DNA is TGTGCCACCAGCACCCGGCGCTTCCACGGGGCTTTCTTT.

About this clonotype: The junction and the germline gene differ at one end; a read error may be behind it. Found in a library prepared for alpha chains, this beta chain is an off-target read, and its abundance has little meaning. The V call is TRBV27, the J call TRBJ2-3; D not certain. Germline lookup yields CDR1 MNHEY and CDR2 SMNVEV (reference sequence). This CDR3 has 12 residues. The CDR3 DNA reads TGTGCCGGCAGTTCGAGCACAGATACGCAGTATTTT. It yields the protein CAGSSSTDTQYF.

Comment on this clonotype: This beta chain is a stray sequence in a library constructed for alpha chains; its clone size is not meaningful. V and J are TRBV6-2 or TRBV6-3 and TRBJ2-1; D unresolved. The CDR3 runs to 11 residues. V was cut by 6 bases and J by 9 bases, with 9 bases left in between. Germline lookup yields CDR1 MNHEY and CDR2 SVGEGT. The chain's CDR3 is CASRISSEQFF. In nucleotides, the CDR3 is TGTGCCAGCAGAATCAGTAGTGAGCAGTTCTTC.

As concerns this clonotype: This beta chain was picked up by a library intended for alpha chains and is off target, so its count carries little meaning. The chain uses TRBV27 and TRBJ2-7, with a possible D match to TRBD2 (5 bases). The CDR3 is made up of 12 amino acids. Trimming pared 3 bases from V and 6 bases from J, leaving 9 bases between. Per germline, CDR1 MNHEY and CDR2 SMNVEV (reference sequence). CDR3 amino acids: CASSFWSGEQYF. CDR3 bases: TGTGCCAGCAGTTTTTGGAGCGGCGAGCAGTACTTC.

About this clonotype itself: This beta chain is off target for a library built for alpha chains, so its abundance means little. This chain uses TRBV5-1 with TRBJ1-2; D is unresolved. Trimming shortened V by 3 bases and J by 2 bases, and 11 bases separated the two germline ends. CDR3 length: 14 residues. CDR1 SGHRS and CDR2 YFSETQ come from the germline V gene. The CDR3 region has the DNA TGCGCCAGCAGCTACGTCGACACGAACTATGGCTACACCTTC. Protein: CASSYVDTNYGYTF. The full variable domain, its missing parts supplied by reference TRBV5-1 and TRBJ1-2, is KAGVTQTPRYLIKTRGQQVTLSCSPISGHRSVSWYQQTPGQGLQFLFEYFSETQRNKGNFPGRFSGRQFSNSRSEMNVSTLELGDSALYLCASSYVDTNYGYTFGSGTRLTVV.

In the case of this clonotype: This beta chain was picked up by a library intended for alpha chains and is off target, so its count carries little meaning. This rearrangement joins TRBV4-1 to TRBJ1-4, with D possibly being TRBD1 (6 bases). Germline-derived CDR1 and CDR2 are MGHRA and YSYEKL. The CDR3 spans 16 residues. V was shortened by 2 bases and J by 1 base, with 11 bases between the two germline ends. CDR3: CASSQRSGETNEKLFF. CDR3 in DNA: TGCGCCAGCAGCCAACGATCAGGGGAAACTAATGAAAAACTGTTTTTT.

In regard to this clonotype: This beta chain was picked up by a library intended for alpha chains and is off target, so its count carries little meaning. V gene TRBV20-1 combines with J gene TRBJ1-3; 9 positions match TRBD1. This CDR3 is built from 18 residues. Germline lookup yields CDR1 DFQATT and CDR2 SNEGSKA (reference sequence). V was clipped by 2 bases and J by 0 bases; unmatched bases: 11. CDR3 residues: CSARRLGQGFRSGNTIYF. DNA of the CDR3: TGCAGTGCTAGAAGGCTTGGACAGGGGTTTCGCTCTGGAAACACCATATATTTT.

Of note for this clonotype: Being off target in a library aimed at alpha chains, this beta chain has a size of little meaning. The chain has TRBV6-2 or TRBV6-3 and TRBJ2-7; no clear D gene. Germline V gene lookup returns CDR1 MNHEY and CDR2 SVGEGT. The V gene lost 6 bases and the J gene lost 0 bases, with 6 bases spanning the gap. CDR3 length equals 12 residues. The CDR3 protein is CASSLDSYEQYF. CDR3 bases: TGTGCCAGCAGCTTAGACTCCTACGAGCAGTACTTC.

For this clonotype: This beta chain is off target for a library built for alpha chains, so its abundance means little. The rearrangement links TRBV4-3 to TRBJ2-7; D is uncertain. Per germline, CDR1 LGHNA and CDR2 YSLEER. The germline V and J ends were trimmed by 7 bases and 3 bases, with 10 bases remaining between them. CDR3 length: 12 amino acids. The CDR3 spells CASTPAGYEQYF. The CDR3 DNA reads TGCGCCAGCACCCCCGCCGGCTACGAGCAGTACTTC.

This clonotype turned up a few times. With the library built for alpha chains, this beta chain is off target and its frequency is not meaningful. The chain combines TRBV7-6 with TRBJ2-3, with D possibly being TRBD1 or TRBD2 (5 bases each). The CDR3 consists of 18 residues. Between the trimmed V and J ends, which lost 1 base and 4 bases, there was a span of 21 bases. CDR1 and CDR2 from the germline V gene are SGHVS and FNYEAQ. CDR3: CASSLGGSRGALADTQYF. The CDR3 region has the DNA TGTGCCAGCAGCTTAGGGGGTTCGAGGGGCGCCTTGGCAGATACGCAGTATTTT.

Comment on this clonotype: Within a library made for alpha chains, this beta chain is off target, and its count is uninformative. J is TRBJ2-7 and V is TRBV12-3 or TRBV12-4, with D maybe TRBD1 (6 bases). V shed 4 bases and J shed 7 bases, with 14 bases lying between them. The CDR3 runs to 13 residues. The CDR3 loop is CASSYRVSGEQYF. CDR3 nucleotides: TGTGCCAGCAGTTACAGGGTATCGGGGGAGCAGTACTTC.

Comment on this clonotype: The CDR3 ends on some other residue instead of the conserved phenylalanine or tryptophan, so this is likely a read error. Because this beta chain is a stray read in a library intended to capture alpha chains, its abundance should not be given much weight. This rearrangement joins TRBV28 to TRBJ1-5; 9 bases align to TRBD1. J lost 4 bases, V lost 8 bases, and 9 bases had no gene match. This CDR3 has 15 residues. Germline loops: CDR1 MDHEN, CDR2 SYDVKM. The CDR3 sequence is CASDSGQGSNQPQHL. The CDR3 DNA sequence: TGTGCCAGCGACTCCGGACAGGGGAGTAATCAGCCCCAGCATTTA.

Comment on this clonotype: At one end the junction does not follow the germline gene, possibly because of a read error. With the library built for alpha chains, this beta chain is off target and its frequency is not meaningful. The rearrangement links TRBV2 to TRBJ2-3, with 11 bases aligning to TRBD1. Looked up from germline, CDR1 is SNHLY and CDR2 is FYNNEI. There are 15 residues in the CDR3. CDR3 protein: CASRKDRGRTDTQYF. The CDR3, as DNA: TGTGCCAGCCGGAAGGACAGGGGGCGCACGGATACGCAGTATTTT.

A word on this clonotype: A library made for alpha chains picked up this beta chain off target, so its size means little. The chain carries TRBV15 and TRBJ1-2; 8 bases map to TRBD1. This CDR3 is 15 amino acids long. V was pared by 2 bases and J by 4 bases, with 6 bases of the junction left unmatched. Germline V gene sequence: CDR1 LNHNV, CDR2 YYDKDF (reference sequence). CDR3 nucleotides: TGTGCCACCAGCAGACCGGGACAGGATTTCTATGGCTACACCTTC. This gives the protein CATSRPGQDFYGYTF.

As for this clonotype: This beta chain slipped into a library made for alpha chains as a stray read, so its size is not meaningful. The chain has TRBV7-6 and TRBJ1-5; perhaps TRBD1 as D (6 bases). V shed 5 bases and J shed 0 bases, with 17 bases lying between them. CDR3 length equals 17 residues. Germline CDR1 and CDR2: SGHVS and FNYEAQ. This CDR3 is CASSLRSGQTSNQPQHF. The CDR3 DNA reads as TGTGCCAGCAGCCTAAGGAGCGGACAGACTAGCAATCAGCCCCAGCATTTT.

About this clonotype: This beta chain was picked up by a library intended for alpha chains and is off target, so its count carries little meaning. The chain has TRBV6-6 and TRBJ1-3; TRBD1 might be the D (5 bases). Trimming left V 6 bases short and J 0 bases short, with 6 bases between. The CDR3 is 13 amino acids. CDR1 and CDR2 from the germline V gene are MNHNY and SVGAGI (reference sequence). DNA of the CDR3: TGTGCCAGCAGAGGGACCTCTGGAAACACCATATATTTT. This encodes CASRGTSGNTIYF.

Concerning this clonotype itself: Because the library targeted alpha chains, this beta chain is an off-target read whose size means little. The chain is built from TRBV6-2 or TRBV6-3 and TRBJ1-2; D not certain. This CDR3 has 13 residues. Trimming shortened V by 5 bases and J by 4 bases, and 11 bases separated the two germline ends. Germline CDR1 reads MNHEY; CDR2 reads SVGEGT. The CDR3 reads CASSHSDLYGYTF. Written as DNA, the CDR3 is TGTGCCAGCAGTCATTCGGACCTCTATGGCTACACCTTC.

About this clonotype itself: This beta chain appears as a stray read in a library generated for alpha chains; its size is not informative. The chain is built from TRBV6-2 or TRBV6-3 and TRBJ2-3, with 11 bases matching TRBD2. Germline V CDR1 and CDR2: MNHEY, SVGEGT. CDR3 length: 15 residues. Trimming cost V 6 bases and J 5 bases; bases outside gene matches: 7. The CDR3 DNA reads TGTGCCAGCAGGTTAGCGGGAGGGCCAATAGATACGCAGTATTTT. Its translation: CASRLAGGPIDTQYF.

As concerns this clonotype: This beta chain is a stray sequence in a library constructed for alpha chains; its clone size is not meaningful. The chain recombines TRBV5-1 with TRBJ2-3, with 7 bases identical to TRBD2. Germline V lookup: CDR1 SGHRS, CDR2 YFSETQ. V trimming: 9 bases; J trimming: 4 bases; junction bases outside the gene matches: 11. The CDR3 contains 14 residues. CDR3 in amino acids: CATRTEREADTQYF. The CDR3 nucleotides read TGCGCCACCAGAACCGAGCGGGAAGCAGATACGCAGTATTTT.